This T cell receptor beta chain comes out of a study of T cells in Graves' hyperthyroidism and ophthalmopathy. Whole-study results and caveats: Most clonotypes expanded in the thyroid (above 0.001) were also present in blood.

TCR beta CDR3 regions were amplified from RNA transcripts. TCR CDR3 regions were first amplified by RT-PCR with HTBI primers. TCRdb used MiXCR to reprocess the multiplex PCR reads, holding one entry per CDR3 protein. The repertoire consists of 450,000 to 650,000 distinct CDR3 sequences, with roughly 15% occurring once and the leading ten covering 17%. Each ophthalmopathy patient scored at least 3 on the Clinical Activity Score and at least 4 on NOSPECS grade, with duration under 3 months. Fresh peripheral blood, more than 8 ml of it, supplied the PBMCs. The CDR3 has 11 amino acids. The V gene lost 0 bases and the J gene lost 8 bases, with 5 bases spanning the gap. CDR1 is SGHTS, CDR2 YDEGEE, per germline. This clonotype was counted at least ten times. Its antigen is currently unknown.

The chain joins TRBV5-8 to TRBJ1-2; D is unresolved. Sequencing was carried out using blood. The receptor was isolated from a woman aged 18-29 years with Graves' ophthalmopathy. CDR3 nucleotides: TGTGCCAGCAGCTTGGTAAGAGGCTACACCTTC. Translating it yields CASSLVRGYTF. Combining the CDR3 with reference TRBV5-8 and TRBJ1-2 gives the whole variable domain EAGVTQSPTHLIKTRGQQATLRCSPISGHTSVYWYQQALGLGLQFLLWYDEGEERNRGNFPPRFSGRQFPNYSSELNVNALELEDSALYLCASSLVRGYTFGSGTRLTVV.